One T cell receptor beta chain is described in this entry. As yet, its antigen is unknown. Preparation of the TCRbeta library involved a method that used unique molecular identifiers. Via MiXCR, TCRdb re-called the PCR reads, giving one row per CDR3 protein. Counted here are approximately 170,000 distinct CDR3 sequences, approximately 10% occurring once; the ten biggest clones make up approximately 13%. The data are from a study of T-cell reconstitution after alpha-beta-depleted transplantation in children. CDR1 is DFQATT, CDR2 SNEGSKA, per germline (reference sequence). This CDR3 region has 16 residues. Study-wide results and limits: It was surviving recipient T cells and thymic progenitors that gave some patients high TCRbeta diversity at day 60. At the one-year point after transplant, T-cell counts and TCRbeta diversity were found to come mostly from T cells that had been newly produced. Several hundred rapidly expanded clones from non-depleted graft cells reportedly supplied alpha-beta T cells about two months post-transplant.

Sequenced here: PBMCs, sampled before TCRalphabeta/CD19-depleted stem cell transplant. This receptor was taken from a boy aged 2 to 9 with acute myeloid leukemia, due to receive a stem cell transplant. The chain recombines TRBV20-1 with TRBJ2-1; 10 bases agree with TRBD2. The CDR3 sequence: CRGASGGALVYNEQFF. In DNA form, the CDR3 reads TGCAGGGGCGCGAGCGGGGGGGCTCTTGTTTACAATGAGCAGTTCTTC.